This TCR beta chain is drawn from a study of blood T cell repertoires in COVID-19. This CDR3 contains 18 residues. Germline V lookup: CDR1 SGHRS, CDR2 YFSETQ. J lost 2 bases, V lost 2 bases, and 8 bases had no gene match. Sequencing used immunoSEQ multiplex PCR; TCRdb keeps in-frame clones, though not all of them. Of roughly 400,000 clones in the sample, roughly 90% are singletons; the top ten hold roughly 0.86%. The rearrangement links TRBV5-1 to TRBJ2-2; 11 positions agree with TRBD2. This receptor was obtained from a woman aged 40 to 50 who had been exposed to COVID-19. The sequenced material came from PBMCs or T cells enriched from blood (not recorded which). The CDR3: CASSFQILAGGNTGELFF. DNA of the CDR3: TGCGCCAGCAGCTTTCAGATCCTAGCGGGGGGAAACACCGGGGAGCTGTTTTTT.